The clone carrying this TCR beta chain occurred a few times. What it binds is not known. The sample belongs to a study of T-cell memory formation after mild COVID-19. Study overall: In these data, TCR clusters were largely donor specific.

Findings and caveats of the study: A balance of CD4 and CD8 characterized clones contracting day 15 to 85, whereas later expanders leaned CD4+.

The germline gives CDR1 SGDLS, CDR2 YYNGEE. Losses at the gene ends were 2 bases for V and 5 bases for J; bases not matched to a gene: 9. This CDR3 region has 16 residues. TCRdb analysed the 5' RACE reads with MiXCR anew, one entry per CDR3 protein. Here the sample spans 400,000 to 500,000 distinct CDR3 sequences, 20% being singletons. The chain joins TRBV9 to TRBJ1-1; TRBD1 matches 10 bases. This clonotype was obtained from an adult woman who had mild COVID-19 (a few samples of this study predate the infection). Cell type and time point are not known. The sequenced sample consisted of PBMCs or a T cell subset sorted from them (not recorded which). The CDR3 spells CASSVGQGRVWTEAFF. Here the CDR3 DNA reads TGTGCCAGCAGCGTGGGACAGGGGCGGGTGTGGACTGAAGCTTTCTTT.